The 10 T cell receptor beta chains below come from one sample, sequenced in a study of T cell repertoires in cytomegalovirus infection. No cognate antigen is known for these TCRs. TCRdb fed the reads into MiXCR, producing one record per CDR3 protein. In the table there are approximately 730,000 distinct CDR3 sequences, about 28% of which are singletons. The sample in question was cultured CD8+ T cells from PBMCs, obtained from culture after CMV antigen stimulation. The source of these receptors is a human donor in good health (CMV status not recorded). Some clones in this sample may be carry-over from other donors' samples.

This clonotype was observed a handful of times. The gene calls are TRBV6-1 and TRBJ1-6; 8 bases align to TRBD1. J lost 8 bases, V lost 7 bases, and 4 bases had no gene match. Germline values: CDR1 MNHNS, CDR2 SASEGT. CDR3 length: 13 amino acids. CDR3 sequence (DNA): TGTGCCAGCAAAACAGGGGGTCATTCACCCCTCCACTTT. Its translation: CASKTGGHSPLHF.

The V gene is TRBV29-1, the J gene TRBJ2-2, with no clear D. Germline V lookup: CDR1 SQVTM, CDR2 ANQGSEA. The CDR3 covers 14 residues. The V end lost 1 base, the J end lost 2 bases, and 8 bases lay between the germline ends. The CDR3 sequence: CSVEGLLNTGELFF. The CDR3 region has the DNA TGCAGCGTTGAAGGCCTTCTAAACACCGGGGAGCTGTTTTTT.

The sample holds a few counts of this clonotype. V and J are TRBV28 and TRBJ2-1; 12 positions match TRBD2. V shed 4 bases, J shed 7 bases, and the junction held 14 bases outside the gene matches. This CDR3 region has 18 residues. Germline V lookup: CDR1 MDHEN, CDR2 SYDVKM. The CDR3 is CASSSIRLAGEWGNEQFF. The DNA of the CDR3 is TGTGCCAGCAGTTCCATAAGACTAGCGGGGGAGTGGGGAAATGAGCAGTTCTTC.

This clonotype was seen repeatedly, ten times or more. The V gene is TRBV7-9, the J gene TRBJ2-1; D is uncertain. CDR1 is SEHNR, CDR2 FQNEAQ, per germline (reference sequence). The germline V and J ends were trimmed by 2 bases and 9 bases, with 2 bases remaining between them. CDR3 length equals 10 residues. In nucleotides, the CDR3 is TGTGCCAGCAGCTTAAGTGAGCAGTTCTTC. Protein sequence: CASSLSEQFF.

The chain joins TRBV6-1 to TRBJ2-3; the match to TRBD1 covers 10 bases. The ends lost 3 bases at V and 8 bases at J; junction bases unmatched: 11. Germline V gene data show CDR1 as MNHNS and CDR2 as SASEGT. The CDR3 loop spans 16 amino acids. The CDR3 DNA is TGTGCCAGCAGTGAGACCGGGACAGGGGACCAGTGTACGCAGTATTTT. Its translation: CASSETGTGDQCTQYF.

The chain is built from TRBV7-9 and TRBJ2-2, with D maybe TRBD1 (6 bases). Looked up from germline, CDR1 is SEHNR and CDR2 is FQNEAQ (reference sequence). The CDR3 extends over 16 amino acids. V lost 5 bases, J lost 0 bases, and 13 bases lay in between. The DNA for the CDR3 is TGTGCCAGCAGCCCGATGGACAGCGCGAACACCGGGGAGCTGTTTTTT. Encoded protein: CASSPMDSANTGELFF. Combining the CDR3 with reference TRBV7-9 and TRBJ2-2 gives the whole variable domain DTGVSQNPRHKITKRGQNVTFRCDPISEHNRLYWYRQTLGQGPEFLTYFQNEAQLEKSRLLSDRFSAERPKGSFSTLEIQRTEQGDSAMYLCASSPMDSANTGELFFGEGSRLTVL.

The chain is built from TRBV9 and TRBJ2-1, with D tentatively TRBD1 (5 bases). The CDR3 consists of 15 residues. V gave up 0 bases and J gave up 6 bases, with 13 bases separating them. The germline CDR1 and CDR2 sequences are SGDLS and YYNGEE. CDR3 bases: TGTGCCAGCAGCGTAGCAGGGTCCTGGGGCAATGAGCAGTTCTTC. It translates to CASSVAGSWGNEQFF. Filled out from reference TRBV9 and TRBJ2-1, the complete variable domain reads DSGVTQTPKHLITATGQRVTLRCSPRSGDLSVYWYQQSLDQGLQFLIQYYNGEERAKGNILERFSAQQFPDLHSELNLSSLELGDSALYFCASSVAGSWGNEQFFGPGTRLTVL.

The V call is TRBV7-9, the J call TRBJ1-1; no definite D call. V dropped 5 bases and J dropped 11 bases, with 6 bases sitting between them. Germline V lookup: CDR1 SEHNR, CDR2 FQNEAQ (reference sequence). The CDR3 sequence is 9 residues long. The CDR3 nucleotides are TGTGCCAGCAGCCCGAAGGCTTTCTTT. It codes for CASSPKAFF.

The chain combines TRBV27 with TRBJ2-5; 11 bases fit TRBD1. V was clipped by 5 bases and J by 1 base; unmatched bases: 6. Germline CDR1 reads MNHEY; CDR2 reads SMNVEV (reference sequence). This CDR3 is 16 amino acids long. The CDR3 sequence: CASSPMGTGGQETQYF. The CDR3 DNA is TGTGCCAGCAGTCCAATGGGGACAGGGGGCCAAGAGACCCAGTACTTC.

The V and J genes are TRBV27 and TRBJ1-2; weak D call: TRBD1 (5 bases). The germline V gene has CDR1 MNHEY and CDR2 SMNVEV (reference sequence). The CDR3 is 15 amino acids. Trimming pared 8 bases from V and 4 bases from J, leaving 20 bases between. CDR3 region: CASGFQGLGRYGYTF. For the CDR3, the DNA is TGTGCCAGCGGATTTCAAGGTTTGGGGCGCTATGGCTACACCTTC.